Below, 20 T cell receptor beta chains from the same sample are listed, as sequenced in a study of T cell responses to AZD1222 COVID-19 vaccine. This table comes from immunoSEQ multiplex PCR, and its TCRdb copy is limited to in-frame clones, with some not included. The top ten hold approximately 4.2% of the sample, which has approximately 150,000 clones, about 90% seen once. Specimen: peripheral blood, collected 28 days after the second dose of the MenACWY control vaccine. These TCRs come from an adult who received the MenACWY meningococcal vaccine as a control.

The chain recombines TRBV7-9 with TRBJ1-5; no reliable D call. The CDR3 runs 14 residues. The V and J ends lost 6 bases and 3 bases respectively, with 12 bases between them. Looked up from germline, CDR1 is SEHNR and CDR2 is FQNEAQ (reference sequence). The CDR3 sequence: CASSSGVFNQPQHF. The CDR3 coding sequence is TGTGCCAGCAGTTCCGGGGTATTCAATCAGCCCCAGCATTTT. The complete variable domain, with remaining parts taken from reference TRBV7-9 and TRBJ1-5, reads DTGVSQNPRHKITKRGQNVTFRCDPISEHNRLYWYRQTLGQGPEFLTYFQNEAQLEKSRLLSDRFSAERPKGSFSTLEIQRTEQGDSAMYLCASSSGVFNQPQHFGDGTRLSIL.

The rearrangement uses TRBV28 and TRBJ1-1; D is perhaps TRBD1 (5 bases). Between the trimmed V and J ends, which lost 6 bases and 5 bases, there was a span of 19 bases. Per the germline V gene, CDR1 is MDHEN and CDR2 is SYDVKM. This CDR3 has 15 amino acids. CDR3 nucleotides: TGTGCCAGCAGCAACGTCCAGGGTATCGTTACTGAAGCTTTCTTT. Amino acids: CASSNVQGIVTEAFF.

This chain joins TRBV30 and TRBJ1-5; 12 bases fit TRBD1. The V gene end was trimmed by 4 bases and the J gene end by 6 bases; junction bases not matched to a gene: 7. The CDR3 has 15 residues. The germline gives CDR1 GTSNPN, CDR2 SVGIG (reference sequence). DNA of the CDR3: TGTGCCTGGATGCCGGGACAGGGGGCGATTCAGCCCCAGCATTTT. Encoded protein: CAWMPGQGAIQPQHF.

In the case of this clone: The identical CDR3 is also encoded by other nucleotide sequences in the sample. The rearrangement links TRBV24-1 to TRBJ1-5; D ambiguous. This CDR3 is built from 13 residues. Germline-derived CDR1 and CDR2 are KGHDR and SFDVKD. Trimming stripped 5 bases from V and 3 bases from J, with 7 bases between. CDR3 bases: TGTGCCACCAGTGCTGAGATCAATCAGCCCCAGCATTTT. Translated, it gives CATSAEINQPQHF.

The CDR3 loop is CASSFPDRSYNEQFF. The CDR3 bases are TGTGCCAGTAGTTTCCCCGACAGATCCTACAATGAGCAGTTCTTC. J is TRBJ2-1 and V is TRBV19, with a tentative D call TRBD1 (5 bases). V lost 5 bases, J lost 1 base, and 12 bases lay in between. The CDR3 runs to 15 residues. Germline V lookup: CDR1 LNHDA, CDR2 SQIVND (reference sequence).

The chain joins TRBV6-1 to TRBJ2-7; perhaps D is TRBD1 or TRBD2 (5 bases each). The CDR3 is 15 residues long. CDR1 is MNHNS and CDR2 is SASEGT in the germline V gene. Trimming removed 1 base from V and 2 bases from J, with 12 bases in between. The CDR3 sequence: CASSEGFRGAYEQYF. The CDR3 region has the DNA TGTGCCAGCAGTGAAGGTTTTAGGGGAGCCTACGAGCAGTACTTC.

The CDR3 spells CASSLKQGNNQPQHF. CDR3 bases: TGTGCCAGCAGTCTTAAACAGGGGAACAATCAGCCCCAGCATTTT. This sequence joins TRBV28 and TRBJ1-5; 7 bases line up with TRBD1. The germline V gene encodes CDR1 MDHEN and CDR2 SYDVKM. The CDR3 is 15 amino acids. With 5 bases clipped from V and 3 bases from J, the junction kept 7 bases outside the gene matches.

J is TRBJ2-7 and V is TRBV5-1; 7 bases are a match to TRBD1. With 2 bases clipped from V and 6 bases from J, the junction kept 8 bases outside the gene matches. This CDR3 comprises 14 residues. The germline gives CDR1 SGHRS, CDR2 YFSETQ. In DNA, the CDR3 is TGCGCCAGCAGCTTAGGGGGCCGGCTAATCGAGCAGTACTTC. It is translated as CASSLGGRLIEQYF.

This clone was counted once. This chain joins TRBV24-1 and TRBJ2-5; tentatively, D is TRBD2 (5 bases). The germline V gene encodes CDR1 KGHDR and CDR2 SFDVKD. Trimming stripped 1 base from V and 2 bases from J, with 13 bases between. CDR3 length equals 16 residues. The CDR3 region is CATSDFLGLGQETQYF. The CDR3 DNA follows: TGTGCCACCAGTGATTTCCTTGGACTCGGGCAAGAGACCCAGTACTTC.

DNA of the CDR3: TGTGCCACCAGTGATAGGACAGGGCGGGGGACGGGCTACACCTTC. This codes for CATSDRTGRGTGYTF. The rearrangement joins TRBV24-1 to TRBJ1-2, with 8 positions matching TRBD1. Per the germline V gene, CDR1 is KGHDR and CDR2 is SFDVKD. The CDR3 contains 15 residues. With V trimmed by 3 bases and J by 8 bases, 10 bases remained unmatched.

This chain uses TRBV6-5 with TRBJ1-4; D might be TRBD1 (5 bases). This CDR3 is 14 amino acids long. Germline CDR1 reads MNHEY; CDR2 reads SVGAGI. V shed 4 bases and J shed 8 bases, with 14 bases lying between them. The CDR3 nucleotides are TGTGCCAGCAGTTTTAATGATCGGGGGGAAAAACTGTTTTTT. Encoded protein: CASSFNDRGEKLFF.

The J gene is TRBJ1-2, the V gene TRBV5-6; D remains ambiguous. Trimming left V 4 bases short and J 5 bases short, with 15 bases between. This CDR3 contains 14 residues. The germline CDR1 and CDR2 sequences are SGHDT and YYEEEE. The CDR3 nucleotides read TGTGCCAGCAGCCTGCCCCATGGGAGTTATGGCTACACCTTC. It specifies CASSLPHGSYGYTF.

This sequence joins TRBV10-3 and TRBJ2-3, with D unresolved. The V end lost 8 bases, the J end lost 1 base, and 4 bases lay between the germline ends. The CDR3 runs 11 residues. Germline V gene sequence: CDR1 ENHRY, CDR2 SYGVKD. The CDR3 DNA reads as TGTGCCATCCGGCGCACAGATACGCAGTATTTT. This codes for CAIRRTDTQYF.

As for this clone: The junction and the germline gene differ at one end; a read error may be behind it. The rearrangement links TRBV20-1 to TRBJ2-7, with D possibly called TRBD1 or TRBD2 (5 bases each). CDR1 and CDR2 (germline): DFQATT, SNEGSKA (reference sequence). The CDR3 extends over 15 amino acids. CDR3 protein: CSASKGTQVSHEQYF. CDR3 nucleotides: TGCAGTGCTAGTAAGGGGACGCAGGTCTCCCACGAGCAGTACTTC.

The V and J genes are TRBV5-8 and TRBJ2-5; maybe TRBD2 (6 bases). Per the germline V gene, CDR1 is SGHTS and CDR2 is YDEGEE. The CDR3 consists of 11 residues. V was trimmed by 10 bases and J by 6 bases, leaving 13 bases between them. The CDR3 loop reads CASGGLKTQYF. CDR3 in DNA: TGTGCCTCTGGAGGGTTGAAGACCCAGTACTTC.

The chain carries TRBV3-1 (or the pseudogene TRBV3-2) and TRBJ1-3; D is possibly TRBD1 (5 bases). The V end lost 5 bases, the J end lost 0 bases, and 8 bases lay between the germline ends. CDR1 and CDR2 from the germline V gene are LGHDT and YNNKEL (reference sequence). The CDR3 length is 14 residues. The CDR3 DNA is TGTGCCAGCAGCATGGACAACTCTGGAAACACCATATATTTT. Its protein product is CASSMDNSGNTIYF.

This clone came up once. Here the CDR3 DNA reads TGTGCCAGCAGCGTAAACGGGGGGCCCCAGCATTTT. As protein: CASSVNGGPQHF. The chain employs TRBV7-2 and TRBJ1-5; perhaps TRBD1 as D (5 bases). The germline gives CDR1 SGHTA, CDR2 FQGNSA. Trimming pared 5 bases from V and 9 bases from J, leaving 11 bases between. This CDR3 has 12 residues.

This clone was observed once. The chain joins TRBV4-3 to TRBJ2-2; D unresolved. CDR1 is LGHNA, CDR2 YSLEER, per germline. V dropped 4 bases and J dropped 4 bases, with 10 bases sitting between them. The CDR3 is 14 residues long. In nucleotides, the CDR3 is TGCGCCAGCAGCCCGGTATACGGCACCGGGGAGCTGTTTTTT. Translation: CASSPVYGTGELFF.

The chain uses TRBV5-1 and TRBJ2-7; D might be TRBD1 (5 bases). The germline V and J ends were trimmed by 2 bases and 4 bases, with 10 bases remaining between them. Germline V gene lookup returns CDR1 SGHRS and CDR2 YFSETQ. This CDR3 region has 13 residues. The chain's CDR3 is CASSLGREYEQYF. In DNA, the CDR3 is TGCGCCAGCAGCTTAGGCAGGGAATACGAGCAGTACTTC.

This clone was counted a few times. V and J are TRBV28 and TRBJ2-7, with D tentatively TRBD2 (6 bases). Germline CDR1 MDHEN, CDR2 SYDVKM. Trimming pared 4 bases from V and 0 bases from J, leaving 19 bases between. The CDR3 runs to 17 residues. CDR3 nucleotide sequence: TGTGCCAGCAGTTCCCCCGCTCGGAGGGCCGGCTCCTACGAGCAGTACTTC. The encoded protein is CASSSPARRAGSYEQYF.